Following are 21 T cell receptor beta chains from one sample sequenced in a study of CD8 T cells in ankylosing spondylitis. Using its own MiXCR run on the 5' RACE reads, TCRdb lists one record per CDR3 protein. The sample lists around 220,000 distinct CDR3 sequences, about 10% seen once, with about a fifth in the top ten. Input material: blood, either unsorted or a sorted T cell fraction (not recorded which). Every receptor here comes from a male donor with ankylosing spondylitis or in good health (not recorded which).

This clonotype was recorded many times. The rearrangement links TRBV5-1 to TRBJ2-1, with TRBD2 identical over 9 bases. The CDR3 runs to 15 residues. Germline V lookup: CDR1 SGHRS, CDR2 YFSETQ. V shed 6 bases and J 4 bases; nucleotides not matched to a gene: 8. CDR3: CASTDAGGHYNEQFF. The CDR3 nucleotides read TGCGCCAGCACGGACGCGGGGGGGCATTACAATGAGCAGTTCTTC.

This clonotype was counted between two and nine times. The rearrangement links TRBV2 to TRBJ2-5; TRBD1 is a possible D gene (6 bases). Germline values: CDR1 SNHLY, CDR2 FYNNEI. V was shortened by 6 bases and J by 2 bases, with 16 bases between the two germline ends. The CDR3 has 15 residues. This chain's CDR3 is CASRTEGGAQETQYF. CDR3 DNA: TGTGCCAGCAGGACGGAAGGGGGTGCTCAAGAGACCCAGTACTTC.

This clonotype was picked up many times. This chain joins TRBV24-1 and TRBJ2-1; maybe TRBD2 (7 bases). Trimming stripped 4 bases from V and 7 bases from J, with 16 bases between. This CDR3 region has 15 residues. Germline V lookup: CDR1 KGHDR, CDR2 SFDVKD. CDR3 sequence reads: CATSEGGGALNEQFF. The CDR3 bases are TGTGCCACCAGTGAGGGGGGGGGCGCGTTGAATGAGCAGTTCTTC.

The chain couples TRBV11-2 to TRBJ1-1; D remains ambiguous. This CDR3 is built from 12 residues. V was clipped by 5 bases and J by 2 bases, with 6 bases between them. Germline CDR1 is SGHAT and CDR2 is FQNNGV. The CDR3 loop is CASSTINTEAFF. The CDR3 DNA is TGTGCCAGCAGCACCATAAACACTGAAGCTTTCTTT.

This rearrangement joins TRBV12-3 or TRBV12-4 to TRBJ2-7; D gene unclear. V lost 6 bases and J lost 9, with 15 bases in between. The CDR3 is 12 amino acids. Here the CDR3 reads CASSPNGFGQYF. In DNA form, the CDR3 reads TGTGCCAGCAGCCCCAACGGGTTCGGGCAGTACTTC.

The V gene is TRBV5-1, the J gene TRBJ1-1; the D gene is possibly TRBD1 (6 bases). V was clipped by 6 bases and J by 1 base, with 10 bases between them. Germline CDR1 SGHRS, CDR2 YFSETQ. The CDR3 sequence is 13 residues long. CDR3 sequence (DNA): TGCGCCAGCACCTACAGGGAGAACACTGAAGCTTTCTTT. Translated, it gives CASTYRENTEAFF.

This clonotype has just a few counts. V and J are TRBV12-3 or TRBV12-4 and TRBJ2-6; D might be TRBD2 (5 bases). Trimming removed 5 bases from V and 0 bases from J, with 11 bases in between. This CDR3 region has 16 residues. This chain's CDR3 is CASSERGSSGANVLTF. The CDR3 DNA follows: TGTGCCAGCAGTGAACGCGGGTCCTCTGGGGCCAACGTCCTGACTTTC.

This clonotype was seen at least ten times. The chain joins TRBV5-1 to TRBJ2-7, with 8 bases aligning to TRBD1. V lost 4 bases to trimming and J lost 3 bases; unmatched junction nucleotides: 3. The CDR3 runs to 13 residues. Germline CDR1 and CDR2: SGHRS and YFSETQ. As DNA, the CDR3 is TGCGCCAGCAGCGTGGGACAGGACTACGAGCAGTACTTC. Translating gives CASSVGQDYEQYF. The variable domain in full, with the rest retrieved from reference TRBV5-1 and TRBJ2-7, is KAGVTQTPRYLIKTRGQQVTLSCSPISGHRSVSWYQQTPGQGLQFLFEYFSETQRNKGNFPGRFSGRQFSNSRSEMNVSTLELGDSALYLCASSVGQDYEQYFGPGTRLTVT.

This chain joins TRBV28 and TRBJ1-5; 7 bases match TRBD1. CDR1 MDHEN and CDR2 SYDVKM come from the germline V gene. V lost 7 bases, J lost 4 bases, and 13 bases stayed unmatched. The CDR3 covers 16 residues. CDR3 sequence: CASTVAVGTENQPQHF. CDR3 DNA: TGTGCCAGCACCGTGGCCGTTGGGACAGAGAATCAGCCCCAGCATTTT.

At least ten counts were recorded for this clonotype. The CDR3 nucleotides read TGTGCCAGCAGGACTAGCGGAGGAGGCGGTACGCAGTATTTT. Its protein product is CASRTSGGGGTQYF. V is TRBV7-8 and J is TRBJ2-3, with TRBD2 identical over 9 bases. The CDR3 runs 14 residues. J lost 8 bases, V lost 6 bases, and 9 bases had no gene match. Germline V CDR1 and CDR2: SGHVS, FQNEAQ.

CDR3 amino acids: CASSSISLGNQYF. CDR3 DNA sequence: TGTGCCAGCAGCTCTATTTCCCTGGGAAATCAATACTTC. V and J are TRBV7-8 and TRBJ2-7; D not certain. CDR1 and CDR2 (germline): SGHVS, FQNEAQ. The CDR3 is 13 residues long. Trimming took off 4 bases at V and 13 bases at J, with 20 bases between the two ends.

This clonotype was found many times. V gene TRBV20-1 combines with J gene TRBJ1-1, with TRBD1 identical over 8 bases. This CDR3 is 15 amino acids long. Germline CDR1 DFQATT, CDR2 SNEGSKA (reference sequence). V shed 6 bases, J shed 6 bases, and the junction held 15 bases outside the gene matches. CDR3 bases: TGCAGTGCCTTGGCTGGAGACAGGGGTATGGCTGAAGCTTTCTTT. As protein: CSALAGDRGMAEAFF.

The chain uses TRBV20-1 and TRBJ1-5, with D maybe TRBD1 (6 bases). This CDR3 region has 15 residues. The germline CDR1 and CDR2 sequences are DFQATT and SNEGSKA (reference sequence). Trimming stripped 6 bases from V and 2 bases from J, with 17 bases between. CDR3 in DNA: TGCAGTGCAACACAGGGCCGTATGGGCAATCAGCCCCAGCATTTT. Translation: CSATQGRMGNQPQHF.

There are many counts of this clonotype. This sequence joins TRBV20-1 and TRBJ1-5; D perhaps matches TRBD1 (5 bases). The ends were cut back, 6 bases at V and 3 bases at J, with 21 bases in the middle. The CDR3 runs 16 residues. Germline V gene lookup returns CDR1 DFQATT and CDR2 SNEGSKA (reference sequence). CDR3 residues: CSAEVRQTIANQPQHF. CDR3 nucleotides: TGCAGTGCCGAAGTTAGACAGACCATAGCCAATCAGCCCCAGCATTTT.

The V and J genes are TRBV21-1 and TRBJ2-2; the table assigns TRBD1, which was not confirmed against the DNA. TRBV21-1 is designated a pseudogene. The CDR3 is made up of 19 amino acids. CDR3 coding DNA: TGTGCCAGCAGCTACCCGAACGGGGACAAAACTAGGTGCACCGGGGAGCTGTTTTTT. Its translation: CASSYPNGDKTRCTGELFF.

Many counts were recorded for this clonotype. This chain uses TRBV30 with TRBJ2-7; a possible D gene is TRBD1 (6 bases). In germline, CDR1 is GTSNPN, CDR2 SVGIG (reference sequence). The CDR3 length is 15 residues. Trimming pared 0 bases from V and 0 bases from J, leaving 12 bases between. The CDR3 sequence is CAWSVGGLSSYEQYF. CDR3 nucleotide sequence: TGTGCCTGGAGTGTAGGGGGTCTAAGCTCCTACGAGCAGTACTTC.

This clonotype showed up many times. The rearrangement links TRBV2 to TRBJ1-6; TRBD1 agrees at 8 bases. Germline V lookup: CDR1 SNHLY, CDR2 FYNNEI. This CDR3 comprises 14 residues. Trimming took 4 bases from V and 8 from J; bases not matched to a gene: 4. CDR3 coding DNA: TGTGCCAGCAGTGCCGACAGGGGTTATTCACCCCTCCACTTT. Residues: CASSADRGYSPLHF.

V is TRBV5-1 and J is TRBJ2-3; maybe TRBD2 (7 bases). Trimming removed 0 bases at V and 3 bases at J, with 11 bases between. Germline V lookup: CDR1 SGHRS, CDR2 YFSETQ. This CDR3 is built from 15 residues. The CDR3 sequence: CASSLVKGGTDTQYF. The CDR3 nucleotides are TGCGCCAGCAGCTTGGTGAAGGGGGGGACAGATACGCAGTATTTT.

This clonotype was found a few times. The J gene is TRBJ1-5, the V gene TRBV6-1, with D perhaps matching TRBD1 (5 bases). Trimming removed 6 bases from V and 4 bases from J, with 16 bases in between. Looked up from germline, CDR1 is MNHNS and CDR2 is SASEGT. CDR3 length equals 15 residues. The CDR3: CASRWERGPNQPQHF. CDR3 in DNA: TGTGCCAGCAGATGGGAAAGGGGCCCGAATCAGCCCCAGCATTTT.

This clonotype has at least ten counts. V is TRBV7-2 and J is TRBJ2-3; TRBD2 matches at 9 bases. V shed 0 bases and J 6 bases; nucleotides not matched to a gene: 13. The CDR3 extends over 18 amino acids. In germline, CDR1 is SGHTA, CDR2 FQGNSA. DNA of the CDR3: TGTGCCAGCAGCTTAGCGGGGCGTAGCGGGGGCCGAGGGGATACGCAGTATTTT. Protein sequence: CASSLAGRSGGRGDTQYF.

Regarding this clonotype: One end of the junction is discordant with germline, which a read error may explain. This chain joins TRBV7-7 and TRBJ2-1; D tentatively reads TRBD1 or TRBD2 (7 bases each). This CDR3 region has 15 residues. The germline gives CDR1 SSHAT, CDR2 FNYEAQ (reference sequence). The CDR3 is CASSLALAGGDEQFF. CDR3 coding DNA: TGTGCTAGCAGCTTAGCGCTTGCAGGGGGGGATGAGCAGTTCTTC.